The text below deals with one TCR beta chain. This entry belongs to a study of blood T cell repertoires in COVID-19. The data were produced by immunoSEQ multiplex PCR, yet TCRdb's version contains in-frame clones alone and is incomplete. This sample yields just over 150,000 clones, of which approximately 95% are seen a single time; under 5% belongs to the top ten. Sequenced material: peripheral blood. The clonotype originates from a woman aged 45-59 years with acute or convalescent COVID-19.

The CDR3 nucleotides are TGTGCCAGCAGTTCTTGGGACAGGGGCCCGGAGGGGGAGCAGTTCTTC. It is translated as CASSSWDRGPEGEQFF. The chain links TRBV6-2 or TRBV6-3 to TRBJ2-1; 10 positions agree with TRBD1. V shed 4 bases and J 10 bases; nucleotides not matched to a gene: 13. The CDR3 covers 16 residues. Germline V CDR1 and CDR2: MNHEY, SVGEGT.